The subject of this entry is one T cell receptor beta chain. Its antigen remains undetermined. No base-level quality is on record; no much larger clone is a single base apart. V and J are trimmed by 4 bases and 4 bases, and the gene matches miss 9 bases of the junction. The CDR3 sequence holds 16 residues, the cysteine and phenylalanine included. Left in the record is the CDR3 DNA by itself, 48 bases read in frame from the first base. In the germline V gene, CDR1 corresponds to SGHRS and CDR2 to YFSETQ. Whole blood was collected in K2EDTA tubes by collaborating institutions according to the institutions' own protocols. For TCRbeta analysis, collaborator samples were shipped as frozen whole blood, as isolated PBMCs, or as DNA extracted from either sample type. TCRbeta CDR3 regions were amplified from genomic DNA by means of the immunoSEQ Assay, a bias-controlled multiplex PCR. The original methods were these. Nucleated cell counts per sample were estimated from amplification of reference gene primers within the assay. To quantify the absolute abundance of each unique TCRbeta CDR3 rearrangement, sequence reads were collapsed and filtered. For each sample, productive Simpson clonality was calculated as the square root of Simpson's diversity index over productive rearrangements. Drawn from immuneACCESS, this table holds only the in-frame rearrangements with V and J called that TCRdb kept. Clones are partly lost; checked studies trace under half to an unresolved V gene and leave the rest unexplained. D and trimming come from the DNA, and the V and J calls and clone size come from that table. Here the sample has about 110,000 clones; 80% to 85% occur a single time. More than 4% of the sample is taken by the ten largest.

This specimen belongs to a study of blood T cell repertoires in COVID-19 (dated by TCRdb to about 2020). Study-wide context: Samples covering the acute and convalescent phases of COVID-19 were provided by collaborators in the United States, Italy and Spain. The material from the prospective study consisted of cDNA or gDNA derived from T cells, B-cell-depleted T cells, or PBMCs. Subjects who had been exposed to COVID-19, were actively infected with it, or had recovered from it provided the deeply sampled blood TCRbeta repertoires that made up the dataset. The repertoires were made available in a free public database intended to serve as a resource for research on the immune response to SARS-CoV-2. The samples were drawn from the first 160 participants of the ongoing ImmuneRACE study and from under 1,500 subjects provided by 6 global collaborators. The sample metadata nearly always contained a de-identified subject ID, COVID-19 status, age in years and sex. HLA class I and class II types, where available, came from metadata supplied by the sample provider rather than from assay-based typing. Overall results and qualifications from the work: How much clinical and demographic metadata was included differed by source and by participant, and the metadata was provided uncurated.

Recombination joined TRBV5-1 with TRBJ1-2, with 11 middle bases fitting TRBD1. The receptor was derived from a man in his 70s with acute or convalescent COVID-19. Material: peripheral blood. The DNA is TGCGCCAGCAGCCATGGCGGACAGGGGGCGGGCTATGGCTACACCTTC. The encoded protein is CASSHGGQGAGYGYTF.